The 21 T cell receptor beta chains given below trace back to one sample, sequenced in a study of CD8+ T cells in alopecia areata listed by TCRdb under 2018. Receptors were amplified or captured by the immunoSEQ multiplex PCR assay. RNA was extracted from all samples and reverse transcribed into cDNA as template for TCR sequencing. TCRdb holds this immuneACCESS table with in-frame rearrangements only. Some clones are missing; in checked studies, unresolved V genes explain under half, and the rest has no known cause. The sample table contains about 30,000 clones; only one count was recorded for approximately 65% of them. The leading ten clones occupy 15% to 20% of the sample. The sequencing sample was made of NKG2D-high CD8+ T cells sorted from blood. The cell subset or site tag for this specimen amounts to: sorted CD8+ NKG2D-high blood T cells. These receptors all come from a human donor with alopecia areata.

The chain couples TRBV29-1 to TRBJ2-5; TRBD1 agrees at 11 bases. The J call may be faulty, since TRBJ2-7 better matches the DNA end. Germline V CDR1 and CDR2: SQVTM, ANQGSEA. This CDR3 contains 16 residues. The DNA for the CDR3 is TGCAGCGTTGAAGATAGGACAGGGGGCCTCTCCTACGAGCAGTACTTC. It is translated as CSVEDRTGGLSYEQYF.

V is TRBV19 and J is TRBJ2-2, with TRBD1 matching over 9 bases. The V gene end was trimmed by 9 bases and the J gene end by 6 bases; junction bases not matched to a gene: 11. In germline, CDR1 is LNHDA, CDR2 SQIVND (reference sequence). The CDR3 is 15 amino acids. CDR3 coding DNA: TGTGCCAGCGGATTCCGGGACAGGGCCCCCGGGGAGCTGTTTTTT. Protein sequence: CASGFRDRAPGELFF.

This chain connects TRBV14 to TRBJ2-7; D perhaps matches TRBD2 (5 bases). Germline V CDR1 and CDR2: SGHDN, FVKESK. The CDR3 runs 12 residues. V gave up 7 bases and J gave up 6 bases, with 13 bases separating them. The CDR3 reads CASILSGSEQYF. The CDR3 nucleotides read TGTGCCAGCATTCTCTCGGGAAGCGAGCAGTACTTC.

The rearrangement joins TRBV19 to TRBJ2-6, with D possibly being TRBD2 (6 bases). Germline loops: CDR1 LNHDA, CDR2 SQIVND (reference sequence). Trimming took 0 bases from V and 0 from J, leaving 15 bases between them. The CDR3 spans 19 residues. The DNA of the CDR3 is TGTGCCAGTAGTATAGAGCCCCGGGACTTAAGCTCTGGGGCCAACGTCCTGACTTTC. It yields the protein CASSIEPRDLSSGANVLTF.

V and J are TRBV11-1 and TRBJ2-1; 9 bases are shared with TRBD1. V lost 4 bases to trimming and J lost 8 bases; unmatched junction nucleotides: 21. CDR1 and CDR2 (germline): SGHAT, FQDESV (reference sequence). This CDR3 region has 19 residues. The CDR3 is CASSSYLLVGQGYPDEQFF. CDR3 sequence (DNA): TGTGCCAGCAGCTCCTATCTCCTCGTGGGACAGGGATATCCAGATGAGCAGTTCTTC.

The rearrangement joins TRBV5-6 to TRBJ2-7; tentative D call: TRBD2 (6 bases). The germline gives CDR1 SGHDT, CDR2 YYEEEE. The ends were cut back, 0 bases at V and 3 bases at J, with 13 bases in the middle. The CDR3 has 15 residues. The CDR3: CASSLVGGAFYEQYF. In DNA, the CDR3 is TGTGCCAGCAGCTTGGTTGGAGGGGCGTTCTACGAGCAGTACTTC. Full variable domain (rest looked up from reference TRBV5-6 and TRBJ2-7): DAGVTQSPTHLIKTRGQQVTLRCSPKSGHDTVSWYQQALGQGPQFIFQYYEEEERQRGNFPDRFSGHQFPNYSSELNVNALLLGDSALYLCASSLVGGAFYEQYFGPGTRLTVT.

The V gene is TRBV7-9, the J gene TRBJ2-6; D is undetermined. V was shortened by 2 bases and J by 0 bases, with 11 bases between the two germline ends. This CDR3 has 17 residues. CDR1 and CDR2 from the germline V gene are SEHNR and FQNEAQ (reference sequence). The DNA of the CDR3 is TGTGCCAGCAGCTTACTCGGGCTTGGCTCTGGGGCCAACGTCCTGACTTTC. Translated, it gives CASSLLGLGSGANVLTF.

This clone was detected only a few times. V is TRBV4-3 and J is TRBJ1-1; D is perhaps TRBD1 (5 bases). The CDR3 consists of 16 residues. Germline CDR1 is LGHNA and CDR2 is YSLEER. Trimming pared 1 base from V and 1 base from J, leaving 13 bases between. The CDR3, as DNA: TGCGCCAGCAGCCAAGGGTTACAGGATGAGAACACTGAAGCTTTCTTT. The encoded protein is CASSQGLQDENTEAFF.

The CDR3 bases are TGTGCCAGCAAACTTCAGGGGACCTATGGCTACACCTTC. Its translation: CASKLQGTYGYTF. The chain has TRBV28 and TRBJ1-2, with D perhaps TRBD1 (6 bases). This CDR3 has 13 residues. The V gene's germline CDR1 is MDHEN and CDR2 SYDVKM. V shed 7 bases and J shed 4 bases, with 13 bases lying between them.

The chain links TRBV6-1 to TRBJ1-2, with D uncertain. Germline loops: CDR1 MNHNS, CDR2 SASEGT. This CDR3 region has 11 residues. Trimming shortened V by 3 bases and J by 4 bases, and 3 bases separated the two germline ends. The CDR3 nucleotides read TGTGCCAGCAGTGAGCTCTATGGCTACACCTTC. Protein product: CASSELYGYTF.

Relative to its sample, this clone is medium-sized. The chain couples TRBV5-4 to TRBJ2-1; D is unclear. CDR3 size: 11 residues. Germline values: CDR1 SGHNT, CDR2 YYREEE (reference sequence). V was trimmed by 3 bases and J by 3 bases, leaving 1 base between them. The CDR3 sequence is CASSYYNEQFF. The CDR3 nucleotides read TGTGCCAGCAGCTACTACAATGAGCAGTTCTTC.

J is TRBJ2-7 and V is TRBV6-1, with no clear D. This CDR3 region has 15 residues. V lost 3 bases and J lost 0, with 12 bases in between. Germline CDR1 MNHNS, CDR2 SASEGT. The CDR3 spells CASSDPPGVSYEQYF. As DNA, the CDR3 is TGTGCCAGCAGTGACCCACCGGGCGTCTCCTACGAGCAGTACTTC.

V usage is TRBV14 and J usage is TRBJ2-6, with D possibly called TRBD1 or TRBD2 (5 bases each). Germline CDR1 SGHDN, CDR2 FVKESK. Trimming removed 0 bases at V and 4 bases at J, with 13 bases between. This CDR3 spans 17 amino acids. CDR3: CASSQDVGTGGANVLTF. DNA of the CDR3: TGTGCCAGCAGCCAAGATGTCGGGACGGGAGGGGCCAACGTCCTGACTTTC.

This chain uses TRBV28 with TRBJ2-7; 10 positions match TRBD2. The CDR3 contains 20 residues. With 1 base clipped from V and 2 bases from J, the junction kept 17 bases outside the gene matches. CDR1 and CDR2 (germline): MDHEN, SYDVKM. The chain's CDR3 is CASSLLWTGEEAGGPYEQYF. In DNA, the CDR3 is TGTGCCAGCAGTTTATTGTGGACAGGAGAAGAAGCGGGAGGGCCCTACGAGCAGTACTTC.

The chain uses TRBV20-1 and TRBJ2-7; D remains unclear. This CDR3 region has 11 residues. V was cut by 4 bases and J by 4 bases, with 8 bases left in between. Germline assignment: CDR1 DFQATT and CDR2 SNEGSKA (reference sequence). CDR3 DNA: TGCAGTGCTATCTACGATTACGAGCAGTACTTC. Its protein is CSAIYDYEQYF.

The chain carries TRBV5-1 and TRBJ2-7; the D gene is possibly TRBD1 (6 bases). With 4 bases removed from V and 0 bases from J, the gap between germline ends came to 14 bases. The CDR3 runs to 15 residues. The germline V gene encodes CDR1 SGHRS and CDR2 YFSETQ. The CDR3 region is CASSLAQGSSYEQYF. CDR3 coding DNA: TGCGCCAGCAGCCTTGCTCAGGGGAGCTCCTACGAGCAGTACTTC. The whole variable domain, filled in from reference TRBV5-1 and TRBJ2-7, reads KAGVTQTPRYLIKTRGQQVTLSCSPISGHRSVSWYQQTPGQGLQFLFEYFSETQRNKGNFPGRFSGRQFSNSRSEMNVSTLELGDSALYLCASSLAQGSSYEQYFGPGTRLTVT.

The count of this clone is one. The chain carries TRBV7-3 and TRBJ2-3, with D perhaps matching TRBD2 (6 bases). The V gene lost 2 bases and the J gene lost 2 bases, with 11 bases spanning the gap. The CDR3 runs to 15 residues. CDR1 is SGHTA and CDR2 is FQGTGA in the germline V gene. CDR3: CASSLWEVVTDTQYF. Written as DNA, the CDR3 is TGTGCCAGCAGCTTATGGGAGGTCGTCACAGATACGCAGTATTTT.

The V call is TRBV7-6, the J call TRBJ1-2; D is undetermined. Trimming cost V 5 bases and J 2 bases, with 12 bases left between them. CDR1 and CDR2 from the germline V gene are SGHVS and FNYEAQ. The CDR3 extends over 14 amino acids. The CDR3 nucleotides are TGTGCCAGCAGCAACAGAACAGTCAACTATGGCTACACCTTC. Its translation: CASSNRTVNYGYTF.

J is TRBJ2-5 and V is TRBV11-2, with TRBD1 matching over 7 bases. The germline V gene has CDR1 SGHAT and CDR2 FQNNGV. CDR3 length equals 14 residues. Unmatched junction bases numbered 4, after V lost 1 base and J lost 5 bases. CDR3 in amino acids: CASSLGDRDETQYF. CDR3 DNA sequence: TGTGCCAGCAGCTTAGGAGACAGGGATGAGACCCAGTACTTC.

V and J are TRBV7-2 and TRBJ1-1; D is uncertain. Germline CDR1 reads SGHTA; CDR2 reads FQGNSA. The CDR3 totals 12 residues. With 6 bases removed from V and 0 bases from J, the gap between germline ends came to 5 bases. CDR3 sequence: CASRYMNTEAFF. CDR3 DNA: TGTGCCAGCAGATACATGAACACTGAAGCTTTCTTT.

This clone was counted a single time. The rearrangement joins TRBV20-1 to TRBJ2-7; D tentatively reads TRBD1 or TRBD2 (5 bases each). CDR3 length: 11 residues. V was pared by 6 bases and J by 3 bases, with 9 bases between. Germline V gene lookup returns CDR1 DFQATT and CDR2 SNEGSKA (reference sequence). For the CDR3, the DNA is TGCAGTGCCATGAGGGGCTACGAGCAGTACTTC. It translates to CSAMRGYEQYF.